The next 5 T cell receptor beta chains were all read from a single sample in a study of T cells after yellow fever vaccination. TCRdb processed the 5' RACE reads anew with MiXCR; each CDR3 protein has one entry. Seen here are about 45,000 distinct CDR3 sequences, 6% to 7% observed once, and the top ten hold over 12%. Sample: CD8+ T cells not binding an NS4B(214-222) dextramer, sorted from PBMCs, taken 45 days after the yellow fever booster vaccination. These receptors all come from a man aged 25 to 40 who received the YFV17D yellow fever vaccine.

The V and J genes are TRBV12-3 or TRBV12-4 and TRBJ2-7; perhaps TRBD1 as D (5 bases). The length of the CDR3 is 12 residues. V lost 6 bases, J lost 3 bases, and 9 bases lay in between. In DNA form, the CDR3 reads TGTGCCAGCAGCGCTGACAGCTACGAGCAGTACTTC. Translating gives CASSADSYEQYF.

Ten or more counts support this clonotype. The chain uses TRBV30 and TRBJ2-3, with TRBD1 matching 8 bases. With 5 bases clipped from V and 2 bases from J, the junction kept 6 bases outside the gene matches. Germline V lookup: CDR1 GTSNPN, CDR2 SVGIG (reference sequence). The CDR3 has 14 amino acids. This CDR3 reads CAWDRGSPTDTQYF. For the CDR3, the DNA is TGTGCCTGGGACAGGGGTTCCCCCACAGATACGCAGTATTTT. Full variable domain (missing parts from reference TRBV30 and TRBJ2-3): SQTIHQWPATLVQPVGSPLSLECTVEGTSNPNLYWYRQAAGRGLQLLFYSVGIGQISSEVPQNLSASRPQDRQFILSSKKLLLSDSGFYLCAWDRGSPTDTQYFGPGTRLTVL.

This clonotype was observed many times. V is TRBV27 and J is TRBJ2-3; D unclear. The germline V and J ends were trimmed by 1 base and 6 bases, with 2 bases remaining between them. The CDR3 is made up of 11 amino acids. The germline V gene has CDR1 MNHEY and CDR2 SMNVEV (reference sequence). The CDR3 DNA is TGTGCCAGCAGTTTATGGGATACGCAGTATTTT. Protein: CASSLWDTQYF.

This clonotype was detected a few times. The chain carries TRBV5-4 and TRBJ2-7; D could derive from TRBD1 or TRBD2 (5 bases each). The CDR3 is 19 amino acids. Germline CDR1 SGHNT, CDR2 YYREEE (reference sequence). The V and J ends lost 0 bases and 1 base respectively, with 23 bases between them. CDR3 loop: CASSLALGEILGRSYEQYF. In DNA form, the CDR3 reads TGTGCCAGCAGCTTGGCCCTGGGGGAAATTCTGGGGCGGTCCTACGAGCAGTACTTC.

This clonotype was observed many times. This chain uses TRBV7-7 with TRBJ2-1, with 7 bases fitting TRBD2. V trimming: 0 bases; J trimming: 5 bases; junction bases outside the gene matches: 4. This CDR3 region has 15 residues. Germline loops: CDR1 SSHAT, CDR2 FNYEAQ (reference sequence). In DNA form, the CDR3 reads TGTGCCAGCAGCTTAGCCCCTAGCGGAAACAATGAGCAGTTCTTC. As protein: CASSLAPSGNNEQFF.